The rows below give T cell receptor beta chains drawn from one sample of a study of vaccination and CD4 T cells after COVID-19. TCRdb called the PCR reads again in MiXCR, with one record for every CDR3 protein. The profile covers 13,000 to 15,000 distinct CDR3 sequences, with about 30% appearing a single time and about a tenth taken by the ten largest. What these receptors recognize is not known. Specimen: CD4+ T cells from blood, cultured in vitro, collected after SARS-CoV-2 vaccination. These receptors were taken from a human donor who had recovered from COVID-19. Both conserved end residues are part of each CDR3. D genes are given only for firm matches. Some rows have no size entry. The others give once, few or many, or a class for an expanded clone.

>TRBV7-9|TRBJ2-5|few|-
TGTGCCAGCAGTTCCGGAGCCCAGGGGGGGGAGACCCAGTACTTC
CASSSGAQGGETQYF
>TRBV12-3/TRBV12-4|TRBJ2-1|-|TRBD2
TGTGCCAGCAGTCCGGGACTAGGCTCCTACAATGAGCAGTTCTTC
CASSPGLGSYNEQFF
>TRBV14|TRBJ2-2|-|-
TGTGCCAGCACCCCAGCCAGGGGCCGTGGTGGTACCGGGGAGCTGTTTTTT
CASTPARGRGGTGELFF
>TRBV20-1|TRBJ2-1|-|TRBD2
TGCAGTGCTACGACGGGACTAGCGAACAATGAGCAGTTCTTC
CSATTGLANNEQFF
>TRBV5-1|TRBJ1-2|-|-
TGCGCCAGCAGGCCCGGGACCTTATTTTATGGCTACACCTTC
CASRPGTLFYGYTF
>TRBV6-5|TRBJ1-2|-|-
TGTGCCAGCAGTTACTCCGCCGGGACGGGGGACTATGGCTACACCTTC
CASSYSAGTGDYGYTF
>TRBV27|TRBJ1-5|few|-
TGTGCCAGCAGTTTGGGCCAACTTAGGGGTCAGCATTTT
CASSLGQLRGQHF
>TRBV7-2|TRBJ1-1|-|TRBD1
TGTGCCAGCAGCTTACAGGGGGCGCGGACTGAAGCTTTCTTT
CASSLQGARTEAFF
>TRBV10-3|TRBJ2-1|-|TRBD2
TGTGCCATCAGGACTAGCGGTAAGCAGTTCTTC
CAIRTSGKQFF
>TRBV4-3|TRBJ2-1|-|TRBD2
TGCGCCAGCAGCCCAGCCCCGCTAGCGGGTCACAATGAGCAGTTCTTC
CASSPAPLAGHNEQFF
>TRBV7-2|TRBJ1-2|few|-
TGTGCCAGCAGCTTAGGCAGAGGATATGGCTACACCTTC
CASSLGRGYGYTF
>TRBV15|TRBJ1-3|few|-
TGTGCCACCAGCAGAGTAGGGACTGGAAACACCATATATTTT
CATSRVGTGNTIYF
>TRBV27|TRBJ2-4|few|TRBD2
TGTGCCAGCGGCCGGGAGGGAGCCAAAAACATTCAGTACTTC
CASGREGAKNIQYF
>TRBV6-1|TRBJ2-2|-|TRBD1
TGTGCCCGCAACACAGGGGGATCGGGCACCGGGGAGCTGTTTTTT
CARNTGGSGTGELFF
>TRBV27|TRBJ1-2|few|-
TGTGCCAGCAGTTTGTCTGCGGTTAACTATGGCTACACCTTC
CASSLSAVNYGYTF
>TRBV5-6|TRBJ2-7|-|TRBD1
TGTGCCAGCAGCACCGACAGGGGGGAAATTCTCTACGAGCAGTACTTC
CASSTDRGEILYEQYF
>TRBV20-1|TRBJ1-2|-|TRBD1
TGCAGTGCTCATGGACAGGGGGCGCGGCGTAACTATGGCTACACCTTC
CSAHGQGARRNYGYTF
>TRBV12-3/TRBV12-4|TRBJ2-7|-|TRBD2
TGTGCCAGCAGTTTAGAGCTAGCGGGAGTGGGCGAGCAGTACTTC
CASSLELAGVGEQYF
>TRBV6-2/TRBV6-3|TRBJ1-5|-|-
TGTGCCAGCATCCCGGGGGGGGGCGTGAAGCCCCAGCATTTT
CASIPGGGVKPQHF
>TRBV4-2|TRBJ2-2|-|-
TGTGCCAGCAGCCAAGACCCGGGAAACACCGGGGAGCTGTTTTTT
CASSQDPGNTGELFF
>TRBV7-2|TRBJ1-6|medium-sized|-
TGTGCCAGCAGCTTAGGGATGGGGCCGCTCTCACCCCTCCACTTT
CASSLGMGPLSPLHF
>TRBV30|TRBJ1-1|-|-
TGTGCCTGGACTCCATTCTCAGGTACTGAAGCTTTCTTT
CAWTPFSGTEAFF
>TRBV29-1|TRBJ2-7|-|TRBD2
TGCAGCGTGGGGGACCGACCGGGAGGCGAGCAGTACTTC
CSVGDRPGGEQYF
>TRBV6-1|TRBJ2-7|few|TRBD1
TGTGCCAGCATTGACGGACAGGCCGGCCGCTACGAGCAGTACTTC
CASIDGQAGRYEQYF
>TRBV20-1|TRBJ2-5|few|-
TGCAGTGCACACCGCACGGAGGAAGAGACCCAGTACTTC
CSAHRTEEETQYF
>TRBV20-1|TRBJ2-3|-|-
TGCGCCTGGGGTAATGCAGATACGCAGTATTTT
CAWGNADTQYF
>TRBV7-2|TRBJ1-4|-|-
TGTGCCAGCAGCTTAGTTCCGGCGAATAATGAAAAACTGTTTTTT
CASSLVPANNEKLFF
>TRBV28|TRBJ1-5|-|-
TGTGCCAGCACCACCCGATCCCAGCCCCAGCATTTT
CASTTRSQPQHF
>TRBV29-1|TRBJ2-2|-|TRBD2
TGCAGCGCGTATACCCTCCTAGCGGGCACCGGGGAGCTGTTTTTT
CSAYTLLAGTGELFF
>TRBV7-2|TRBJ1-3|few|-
TGTGCCAGCAGCCCTACCTTGCTTCAAGCGCGATCCCGCTCTGGAAACACCATATATTTT
CASSPTLLQARSRSGNTIYF
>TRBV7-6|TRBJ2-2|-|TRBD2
TGTGCCAGCAGCTTAGTACTAGCGGCCGCGAACACCGGGGAGCTGTTTTTT
CASSLVLAAANTGELFF
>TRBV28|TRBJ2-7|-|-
TGTGCCAGCAGACCTCCTCCAGGGCGGCGGGGTTACGAGCAGTACTTC
CASRPPPGRRGYEQYF
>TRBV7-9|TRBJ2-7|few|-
TGTGCCAGCAGGCCAACAAGGGTGGAAAACGAGCAGTACTTC
CASRPTRVENEQYF
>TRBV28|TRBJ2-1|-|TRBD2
TGTGCCAGCAGTCCCTTCTTGGGGGGGGTGTACAATGAGCAGTTCTTC
CASSPFLGGVYNEQFF
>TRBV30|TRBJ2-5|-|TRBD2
TGTGCCTGGAGCGCTGGACTAGCGGGAGAGACCCAGTACTTC
CAWSAGLAGETQYF
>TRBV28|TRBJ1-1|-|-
TGTGCCAGCAGCCTGTTTCAGGGGCCGCAGAACACTGAAGCTTTCTTT
CASSLFQGPQNTEAFF
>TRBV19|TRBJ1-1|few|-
TGTGCCAGTAGTATCACCAGGGTGGGAGCGACCATGAACACTGAAGCTTTCTTT
CASSITRVGATMNTEAFF
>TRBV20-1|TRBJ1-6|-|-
TGCAGTGCCCCGGCTCGGGTCTCCAATTCACCCCTCCACTTT
CSAPARVSNSPLHF
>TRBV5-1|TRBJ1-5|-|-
TGCGCCAGCAGCTGGACCCGAGCCGGGGCCCATCAGCCCCAGCATTTT
CASSWTRAGAHQPQHF
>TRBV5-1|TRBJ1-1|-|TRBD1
TGCGCCAGCAGCTTTGACAGGGGGAGCACTGAAGCTTTCTTT
CASSFDRGSTEAFF
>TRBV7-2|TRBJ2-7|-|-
TGTGCCAGCAGCTTGAGCGGACCCTACGAGCAGTACTTC
CASSLSGPYEQYF
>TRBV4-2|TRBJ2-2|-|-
TGTGCCAGCAGCCAAGGGCTCCAGGGCGGTACCGGGGAGCTGTTTTTT
CASSQGLQGGTGELFF
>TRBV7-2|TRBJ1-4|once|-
TGTGCCAGCAGACAGGGACTTAATGAAAAACTGTTTTTT
CASRQGLNEKLFF
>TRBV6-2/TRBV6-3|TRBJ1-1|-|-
TGTGCCAGCAGTTACTCCCACTTTGAAGCTTTCTTT
CASSYSHFEAFF
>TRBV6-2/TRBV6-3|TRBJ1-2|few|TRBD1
TGTGCCAGCAGTTACGGGACAGGAGGCTTCTATGGCTACACCTTC
CASSYGTGGFYGYTF
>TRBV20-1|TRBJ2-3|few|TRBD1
TGCAGTGCCCCAGGCAGGGGGCAGGCAGATACGCAGTATTTT
CSAPGRGQADTQYF
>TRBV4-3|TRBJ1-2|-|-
TGCGCCAGCAGCCAAGATCGAACGGTCTATGGCTACACCTTC
CASSQDRTVYGYTF
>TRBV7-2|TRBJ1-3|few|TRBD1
TGTGCCAGCAGCGCGCGACAGGGGGCCGGAGGAAACACCATATATTTT
CASSARQGAGGNTIYF
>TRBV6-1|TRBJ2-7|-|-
TGTGCCAGCAGCTCAGGGAGGGGGAGCCGACTTTACGAGCAGTACTTC
CASSSGRGSRLYEQYF
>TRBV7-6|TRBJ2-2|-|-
TGTGCCAGCAGCTTATTTCAGGATAGCACCGGGGAGCTGTTTTTT
CASSLFQDSTGELFF
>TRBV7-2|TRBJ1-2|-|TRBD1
TGTGCCAGCAGCACGAATACCGGGACAGGGAACGGCTACACCTTC
CASSTNTGTGNGYTF
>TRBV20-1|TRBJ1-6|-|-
TGCAGTGCTAGAGATCGATTGACCCTCCACTTT
CSARDRLTLHF
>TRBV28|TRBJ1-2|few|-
TGTGCCAGCAGCCCCACGGGGGGTAACTATGGCTACACCTTC
CASSPTGGNYGYTF
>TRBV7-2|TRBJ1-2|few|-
TGTGCCAGCAGCCCCGAGTTGTGGGGCGGCTACACCTTC
CASSPELWGGYTF
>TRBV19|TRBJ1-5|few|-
TGTGCCAGTAGTATGTTCGCAGGCAATCAGCCCCAGCATTTT
CASSMFAGNQPQHF
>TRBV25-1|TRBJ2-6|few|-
TGTGCCAGCAGTGTGGCAGGGAAGCTCGGGGCCAACGTCCTGACTTTC
CASSVAGKLGANVLTF
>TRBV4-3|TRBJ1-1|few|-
TGCGCCAGCTCCCAAAGTCGGGGGACCCCCTTCTTT
CASSQSRGTPFF
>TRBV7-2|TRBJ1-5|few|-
TGTGCCAGCAGCCCTAGCTTACAGGGAGGTAGCAATCAGCCCCAGCATTTT
CASSPSLQGGSNQPQHF